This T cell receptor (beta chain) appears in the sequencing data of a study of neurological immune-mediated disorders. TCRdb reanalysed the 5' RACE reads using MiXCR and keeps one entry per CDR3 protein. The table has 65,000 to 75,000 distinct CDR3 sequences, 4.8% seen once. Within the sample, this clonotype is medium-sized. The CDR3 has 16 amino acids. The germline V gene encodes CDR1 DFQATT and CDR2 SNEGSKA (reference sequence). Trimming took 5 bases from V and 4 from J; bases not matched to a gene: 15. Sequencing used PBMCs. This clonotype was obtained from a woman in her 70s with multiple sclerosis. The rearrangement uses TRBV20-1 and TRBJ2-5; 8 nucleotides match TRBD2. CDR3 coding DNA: TGCAGTGCTCCCCTCCCCGGGACTAGTCTTCCAGAGACCCAGTACTTC. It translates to CSAPLPGTSLPETQYF.